The table lists the clone carrying this T cell receptor (beta chain) with a few counts. No antigen is known for it. In TCRdb, the 5' RACE reads were re-called with MiXCR into one record per CDR3 protein. The repertoire consists of approximately 52,000 distinct CDR3 sequences, with roughly 7% occurring once and the leading ten covering about 2.6%. This sample was taken from a study of spatial heterogeneity in lung cancer. CDR1 and CDR2 (germline): DFQATT, SNEGSKA (reference sequence). The V and J ends lost 5 bases and 0 bases respectively, with 16 bases between them. The CDR3 runs 15 residues. Time point in this sample: sample taken at primary tumor resection. From tumor, nontumor lung or frozen PBMC, whole RNA was taken unsorted for sequencing. Donors were 72 untreated early-stage non-small cell lung cancer patients. Study-wide results and limits: Tumor TCRs that were ubiquitous and expanded showed up in blood more at resection than follow-up.

This chain links TRBV20-1 with TRBJ1-1; D possibly corresponds to TRBD1 (6 bases). Sequences were derived from PBMCs, sampled at surgery. This clonotype was sampled from a female donor with early-stage non-small cell lung cancer. The CDR3 protein is CSAELQGLLNTEAFF. CDR3 bases: TGCAGTGCTGAGCTGCAGGGGTTGTTGAACACTGAAGCTTTCTTT.